This is a list of T cell receptor beta chains from one sample in a study of CD8 T cell repertoires and HIV-1 epitope variants. No cognate antigen is known for these TCRs. Profiling relied on immunoSEQ multiplex PCR, and the TCRdb table lists in-frame clones only, not all of them. Of several thousand clones in the sample, roughly 60% are singletons; the top ten hold about 46%. Sequenced material: cultured CD8+ T cells derived from PBMCs. The receptors derive from a male donor with HIV. Both conserved end residues are part of each CDR3. Each record gives: V gene, clone size, J gene, D gene, CDR3 DNA, CDR3 protein. The D gene is left open where the match is weak. The size entry is marked missing in some rows and otherwise reads once, few, many or a size class.

V: TRBV7-9; size: few; J: TRBJ2-2; D: .; DNA: TGTGCCAGCAGCCCAGCAGAAGCGAACACCGGGGAGCTGTTTTTT; CDR3: CASSPAEANTGELFF
V: TRBV27; size: few; J: TRBJ2-1; D: TRBD1; DNA: TGTGCCAGCAGCTTAGAAGGGACAGGCTACAATGAGCAGTTCTTC; CDR3: CASSLEGTGYNEQFF
V: TRBV6-6; size: .; J: TRBJ1-5; D: .; DNA: TGTGCCAGCAGTGGGGGGCAGGGGATACATCAGCCCCAGCATTTT; CDR3: CASSGGQGIHQPQHF
V: TRBV5-4; size: .; J: TRBJ2-7; D: TRBD1; DNA: TGTGCCAGCAGCTACCGGACAGGGTCGGGGGTAATCTCCTACGAGCAGTACTTC; CDR3: CASSYRTGSGVISYEQYF
V: TRBV28; size: few; J: TRBJ1-5; D: .; DNA: TGTGCCAGCAGTCCAAGGGGGAGCAATCAGCCCCAGCATTTT; CDR3: CASSPRGSNQPQHF
V: TRBV28; size: .; J: TRBJ1-1; D: .; DNA: TGTGCCAGCAGTTTGGGGAGCGGGAACACTGAAGCTTTCTTT; CDR3: CASSLGSGNTEAFF
V: TRBV7-6; size: .; J: TRBJ2-5; D: TRBD2; DNA: TGTGCCAGCAGCCCCGGAGGACTAGCGGGGGGAGACCAGTACTTC; CDR3: CASSPGGLAGGDQYF
V: TRBV5-4; size: .; J: TRBJ1-4; D: .; DNA: TGTGCCAGCGGCTTCGGAGGGGGGAATGAAAAACTGTTTTTT; CDR3: CASGFGGGNEKLFF
V: TRBV6-5; size: .; J: TRBJ2-6; D: .; DNA: TGTGCCAGCACCTTAGTATCTGGGGCCAACGTCCTGACTTTC; CDR3: CASTLVSGANVLTF
V: TRBV28; size: .; J: TRBJ2-3; D: TRBD1; DNA: TGTGCCAGCAGTTTCCTCGGACAGGGGGCGGGAGATACGCAGTATTTT; CDR3: CASSFLGQGAGDTQYF
V: TRBV9; size: few; J: TRBJ2-1; D: .; DNA: TGTGCCAGCAGCGTAGAGAAAGCGGGTACCAATGAGCAGTTCTTC; CDR3: CASSVEKAGTNEQFF
V: TRBV13; size: medium-sized; J: TRBJ2-1; D: TRBD2; DNA: TGTGCCAGCAGCATCAGCGGGAGGGACATGTTGAATGAGCAGTTCTTC; CDR3: CASSISGRDMLNEQFF
V: TRBV7-9; size: .; J: TRBJ2-2; D: TRBD1; DNA: TGTGCCAGCAGCTTCCCCGACAGGGATAGCGGGGAGCTGTTTTTT; CDR3: CASSFPDRDSGELFF
V: TRBV7-9; size: .; J: TRBJ2-2; D: .; DNA: TGTGCCAGCAGCTCCAGGGAGGCCGGGGAGCTGTTTTTT; CDR3: CASSSREAGELFF
V: TRBV10-1; size: .; J: TRBJ2-2; D: TRBD1; DNA: TGCGCCAGCAGCCATAACCCAGGGGGCCTTGTCGGGGAGCTGTTTTTT; CDR3: CASSHNPGGLVGELFF